This entry features one TCR beta chain sequence. The antigen remains undetermined. Other DNA sequences of this sample code for an identical CDR3. This CDR3 comprises 13 residues. V lost 3 bases and J 3 bases, leaving 7 bases between the germline ends. Germline CDR1 and CDR2: KGHSH and LQKENI. The data were obtained in a study of OX40 agonist ivuxolimab in advanced cancers. Assay: immunoSEQ multiplex PCR; the TCRdb copy retains only in-frame clones and omits some. The table lists 45,000 to 65,000 clones, roughly 82% of them singletons. Regarding the study as a whole: CD8+ T cells showed, on average, more clonal expansion than CD4+ cells.

The rearrangement joins TRBV18 to TRBJ2-3, with a possible D match to TRBD1 (6 bases). The sequencing here drew on CD4+ or CD8+ T cells sorted from blood, taken in a trial of the OX40 agonist ivuxolimab. The TCR sequence derives from an adult with an advanced solid tumor such as melanoma, head and neck, liver or kidney cancer. The CDR3 coding sequence is TGTGCCAGCTCACCCGGACAGACAGATACGCAGTATTTT. Its protein product is CASSPGQTDTQYF.